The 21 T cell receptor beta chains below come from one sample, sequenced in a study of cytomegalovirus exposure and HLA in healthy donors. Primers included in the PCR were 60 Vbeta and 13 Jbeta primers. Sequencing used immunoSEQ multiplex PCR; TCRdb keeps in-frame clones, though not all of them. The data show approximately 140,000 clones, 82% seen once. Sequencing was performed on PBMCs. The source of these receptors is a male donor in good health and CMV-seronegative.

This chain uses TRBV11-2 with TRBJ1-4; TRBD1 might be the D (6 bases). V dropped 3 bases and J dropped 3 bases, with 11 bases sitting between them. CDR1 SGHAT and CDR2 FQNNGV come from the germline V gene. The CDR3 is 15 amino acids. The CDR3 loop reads CASSFWQGSNEKLFF. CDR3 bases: TGTGCCAGCAGCTTCTGGCAGGGGTCTAATGAAAAACTGTTTTTT.

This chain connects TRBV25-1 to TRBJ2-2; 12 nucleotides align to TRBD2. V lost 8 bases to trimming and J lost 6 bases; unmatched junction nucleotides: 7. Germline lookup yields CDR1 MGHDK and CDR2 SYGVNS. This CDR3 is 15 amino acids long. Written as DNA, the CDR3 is TGTGCCAGCGGCAGAGGGACTAGCGGGTCCGGGGAGCTGTTTTTT. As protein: CASGRGTSGSGELFF.

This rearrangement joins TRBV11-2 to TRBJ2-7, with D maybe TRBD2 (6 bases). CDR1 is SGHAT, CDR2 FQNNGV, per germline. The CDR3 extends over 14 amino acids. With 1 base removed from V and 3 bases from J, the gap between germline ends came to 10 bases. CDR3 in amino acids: CASSLVGSGYEQYF. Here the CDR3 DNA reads TGTGCCAGCAGCTTAGTGGGTAGCGGCTACGAGCAGTACTTC.

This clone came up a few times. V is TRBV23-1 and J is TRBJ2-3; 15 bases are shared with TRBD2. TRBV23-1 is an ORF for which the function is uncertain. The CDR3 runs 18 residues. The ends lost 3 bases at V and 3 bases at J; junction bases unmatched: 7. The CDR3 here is CASSHFEGTSGRTDTQYF. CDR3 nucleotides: TGCGCCAGCAGTCATTTTGAGGGGACTAGCGGGAGGACAGATACGCAGTATTTT.

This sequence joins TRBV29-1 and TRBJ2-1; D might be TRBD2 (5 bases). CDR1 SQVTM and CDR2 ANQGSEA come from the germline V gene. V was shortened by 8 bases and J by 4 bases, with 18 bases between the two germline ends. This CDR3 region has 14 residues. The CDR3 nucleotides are TGCAGCACCAAGGACCTAGAGGGATACAATGAGCAGTTCTTC. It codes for CSTKDLEGYNEQFF.

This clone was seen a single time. This CDR3 is CASSLGRAGVTEQFF. CDR3 nucleotide sequence: TGTGCCAGCAGCTTGGGGCGAGCGGGAGTGACTGAGCAGTTCTTC. The V gene is TRBV5-6, the J gene TRBJ2-1; 8 positions agree with TRBD2. The CDR3 loop spans 15 amino acids. The germline V gene has CDR1 SGHDT and CDR2 YYEEEE. The J segment lost 9 bases and the V segment lost 0 bases, leaving 8 bases of the junction unmatched.

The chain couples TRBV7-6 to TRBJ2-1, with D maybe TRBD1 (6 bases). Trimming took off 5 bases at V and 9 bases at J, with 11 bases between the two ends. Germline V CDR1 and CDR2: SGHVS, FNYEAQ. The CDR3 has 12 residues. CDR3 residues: CASSPQGIEQFF. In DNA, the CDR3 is TGTGCCAGCAGCCCCCAGGGGATTGAGCAGTTCTTC.

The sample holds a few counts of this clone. CDR3 loop: CASRDRGESQPQHF. Written as DNA, the CDR3 is TGTGCCAGCAGGGACAGGGGTGAGAGTCAGCCCCAGCATTTT. The chain recombines TRBV6-1 with TRBJ1-5; 9 bases align to TRBD1. With 6 bases clipped from V and 6 bases from J, the junction kept 6 bases outside the gene matches. The CDR3 contains 14 residues. Looked up from germline, CDR1 is MNHNS and CDR2 is SASEGT.

The CDR3 sequence is CASSQNTGVHEQYF. The CDR3 coding sequence is TGTGCCAGCAGTCAGAATACAGGGGTCCACGAGCAGTACTTC. The chain joins TRBV25-1 to TRBJ2-7; 7 bases align to TRBD1. Germline CDR1 and CDR2: MGHDK and SYGVNS. The CDR3 spans 14 residues. The ends lost 5 bases at V and 5 bases at J; junction bases unmatched: 9.

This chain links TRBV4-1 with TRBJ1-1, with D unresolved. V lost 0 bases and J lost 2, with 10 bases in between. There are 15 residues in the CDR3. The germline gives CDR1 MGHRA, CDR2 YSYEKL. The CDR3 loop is CASSQEGRENTEAFF. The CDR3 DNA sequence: TGCGCCAGCAGCCAAGAAGGGCGGGAAAACACTGAAGCTTTCTTT.

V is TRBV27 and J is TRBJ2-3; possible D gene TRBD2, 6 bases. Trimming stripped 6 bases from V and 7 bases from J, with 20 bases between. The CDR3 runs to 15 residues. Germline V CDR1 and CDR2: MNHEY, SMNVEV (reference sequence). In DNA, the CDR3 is TGTGCCAGCAGCCCGGTTACGGGAGCGATACATACGCAGTATTTT. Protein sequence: CASSPVTGAIHTQYF.

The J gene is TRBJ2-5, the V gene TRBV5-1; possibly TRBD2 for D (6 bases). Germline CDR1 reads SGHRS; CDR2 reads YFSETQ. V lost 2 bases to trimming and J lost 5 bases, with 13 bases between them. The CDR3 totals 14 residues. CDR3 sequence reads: CASSLRTREETQYF. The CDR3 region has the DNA TGCGCCAGCAGCTTAAGGACACGGGAGGAGACCCAGTACTTC.

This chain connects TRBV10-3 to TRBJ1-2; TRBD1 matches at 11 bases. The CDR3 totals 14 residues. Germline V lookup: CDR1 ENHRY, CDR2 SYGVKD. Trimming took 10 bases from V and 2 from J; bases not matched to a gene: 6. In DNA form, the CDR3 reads TGTGCCACCGTAGGACAGGGGGCGAACTATGGCTACACCTTC. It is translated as CATVGQGANYGYTF.

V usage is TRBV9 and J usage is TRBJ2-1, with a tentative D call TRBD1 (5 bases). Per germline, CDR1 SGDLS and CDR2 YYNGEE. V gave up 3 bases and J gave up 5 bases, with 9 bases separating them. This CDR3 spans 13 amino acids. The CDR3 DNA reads TGTGCCAGCAGCGCAGGGATAAACAATGAGCAGTTCTTC. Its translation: CASSAGINNEQFF.

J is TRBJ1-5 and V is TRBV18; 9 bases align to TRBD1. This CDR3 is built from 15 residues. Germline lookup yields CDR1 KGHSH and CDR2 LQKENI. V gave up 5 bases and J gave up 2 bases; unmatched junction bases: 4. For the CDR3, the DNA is TGTGCCAGCTCAGTAACAGGGGGCGGCAATCAGCCCCAGCATTTT. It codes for CASSVTGGGNQPQHF.

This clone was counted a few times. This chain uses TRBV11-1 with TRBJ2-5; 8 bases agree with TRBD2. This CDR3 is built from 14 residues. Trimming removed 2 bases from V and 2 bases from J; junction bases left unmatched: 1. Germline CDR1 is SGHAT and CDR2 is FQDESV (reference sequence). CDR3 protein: CASSLTGGQETQYF. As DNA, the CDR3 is TGTGCCAGCAGCTTAACGGGAGGGCAAGAGACCCAGTACTTC.

The CDR3 bases are TGTGCTACTCGTGGAGGGCCGGACTCGATCGCCGGGGAGCTGTTTTTT. This codes for CATRGGPDSIAGELFF. The rearrangement joins TRBV10-3 to TRBJ2-2, with D maybe TRBD2 (6 bases). Germline-derived CDR1 and CDR2 are ENHRY and SYGVKD. The CDR3 is made up of 16 amino acids.

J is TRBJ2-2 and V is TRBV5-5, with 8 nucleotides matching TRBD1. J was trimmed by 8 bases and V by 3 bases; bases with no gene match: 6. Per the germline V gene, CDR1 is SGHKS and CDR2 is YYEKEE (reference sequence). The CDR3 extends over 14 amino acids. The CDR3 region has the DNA TGTGCCAGCAGCTCCGGGACAGGAGCAGGGGAGCTGTTTTTT. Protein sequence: CASSSGTGAGELFF.

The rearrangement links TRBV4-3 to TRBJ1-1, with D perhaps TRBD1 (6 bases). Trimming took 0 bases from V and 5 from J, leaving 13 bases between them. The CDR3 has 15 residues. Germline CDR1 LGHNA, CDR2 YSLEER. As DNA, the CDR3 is TGCGCCAGCAGCCAAGATCGGGGGGCGGGTACTGAAGCTTTCTTT. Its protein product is CASSQDRGAGTEAFF.

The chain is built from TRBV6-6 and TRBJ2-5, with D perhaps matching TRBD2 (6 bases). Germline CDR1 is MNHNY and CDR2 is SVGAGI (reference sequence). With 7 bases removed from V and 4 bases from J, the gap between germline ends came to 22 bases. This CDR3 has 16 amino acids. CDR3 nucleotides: TGTGCCAGCACCTCAAACCGGCGGGGAACCAGAGAGACCCAGTACTTC. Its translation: CASTSNRRGTRETQYF.

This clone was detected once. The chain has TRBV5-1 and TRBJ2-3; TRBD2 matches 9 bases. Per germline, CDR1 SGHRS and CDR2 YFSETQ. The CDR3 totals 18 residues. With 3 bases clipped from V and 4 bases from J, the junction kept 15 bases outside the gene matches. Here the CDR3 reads CASSYRGFGTSLSDTQYF. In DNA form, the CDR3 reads TGCGCCAGCAGCTACAGGGGTTTCGGGACTAGCCTTTCAGATACGCAGTATTTT. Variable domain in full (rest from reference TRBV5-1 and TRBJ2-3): KAGVTQTPRYLIKTRGQQVTLSCSPISGHRSVSWYQQTPGQGLQFLFEYFSETQRNKGNFPGRFSGRQFSNSRSEMNVSTLELGDSALYLCASSYRGFGTSLSDTQYFGPGTRLTVL.